Each of the 17 T cell receptor beta chains below was sequenced from the same sample in a study of post-analysis software for immune sequencing data (dated by TCRdb to between 2015 and 2017). General conclusions and limits of the study: Significantly higher frequencies in patients than in controls were found for roughly five TRBV segments, including TRBV5-6, TRBV5-1 and TRBV20-1.

These receptors have no identified antigens. Receptors were amplified or captured by PCR. The data were produced on an Illumina HiSeq 2500. To reduce PCR and sequencing biases, unique molecular identifiers were incorporated into the TCR beta cDNA libraries. TCRdb reran the public reads through fastp at Q25 and MiXCR, keeping productive beta chains. Each CDR3 protein gets just one entry, which takes the most common genes and DNA from the rows behind it. This sample lists 820,000 or so distinct CDR3 sequences; around 53% were detected once. The top ten clonotypes cover approximately 4.2% of the sample. The sample consisted of blood. These receptors all stem from a girl aged 5 to 17 with multiple sclerosis.

The genes are TRBV28 and TRBJ2-1, with TRBD1 matching 8 bases. Trimming took 6 bases from V and 9 from J; bases not matched to a gene: 19. Germline values: CDR1 MDHEN, CDR2 SYDVKM. This CDR3 spans 17 amino acids. CDR3 DNA: TGTGCCAGCAGCACATATCGGGACAGGACAGCCGGAGGTGAGCAGTTCTTC. As protein: CASSTYRDRTAGGEQFF.

The rearrangement links TRBV20-1 to TRBJ2-1; D is ambiguous. In germline, CDR1 is DFQATT, CDR2 SNEGSKA (reference sequence). The CDR3 runs 15 residues. Trimming stripped 3 bases from V and 0 bases from J, with 12 bases between. The CDR3 DNA reads TGCAGTGCTAGGGACGTTTGGGGCTCCTACAATGAGCAGTTCTTC. Amino acid sequence: CSARDVWGSYNEQFF.

This clonotype has only a few counts. The CDR3 coding sequence is TGTGCCAGCAGTTACGCCCGGGACAGGGGGATTGAGCAGTTCTTC. This translates into CASSYARDRGIEQFF. This rearrangement joins TRBV6-8 to TRBJ2-1; TRBD1 agrees at 11 bases. CDR3 length: 15 amino acids. Germline V lookup: CDR1 MNHGY, CDR2 SAAAGT. After removal of 2 bases from V and 9 bases from J, the junction contained 6 bases not matched to a gene.

Ten or more counts support this clonotype. The V call is TRBV7-8, the J call TRBJ2-7; the match to TRBD2 covers 10 bases. V gave up 1 base and J gave up 4 bases; unmatched junction bases: 13. The germline V gene encodes CDR1 SGHVS and CDR2 FQNEAQ. This CDR3 comprises 18 residues. CDR3 DNA sequence: TGTGCCAGCAGCTTAGGTATCTCGAGCGGGACTAGCGTATACGAGCAGTACTTC. Translating gives CASSLGISSGTSVYEQYF.

J is TRBJ2-3 and V is TRBV20-1; 10 bases are shared with TRBD2. CDR1 and CDR2 (germline): DFQATT, SNEGSKA (reference sequence). This CDR3 contains 15 residues. V shed 3 bases and J 5 bases; nucleotides not matched to a gene: 8. The CDR3 loop reads CSASPSGSAGDTQYF. The CDR3 bases are TGCAGTGCTAGTCCTAGCGGGAGTGCCGGAGATACGCAGTATTTT.

The genes are TRBV12-3 or TRBV12-4 and TRBJ2-3, with 7 positions matching TRBD2. The trim removed 6 bases at V and 4 bases at J, leaving 10 bases unmatched. This CDR3 contains 15 residues. The CDR3 DNA reads as TGTGCCAGCAGCTACCACGTCAGCGGGGCAGATACGCAGTATTTT. Translating it yields CASSYHVSGADTQYF.

A word on this clonotype: Since the CDR3 does not end with the conserved phenylalanine or tryptophan, this likely comes from a read error. The chain employs TRBV20-1 and TRBJ2-7; 14 positions agree with TRBD2. The trim removed 1 base at V and 10 bases at J, leaving 3 bases unmatched. CDR3 size: 13 residues. Germline assignment: CDR1 DFQATT and CDR2 SNEGSKA (reference sequence). DNA of the CDR3: TGCAGTGCTAGAGGACTAGCGGGAGGGCCTCAGTACATC. Translation gives CSARGLAGGPQYI.

For this clonotype: An end of the junction differs from the germline gene, which may be a read error. V gene TRBV15 combines with J gene TRBJ1-2; tentatively, D is TRBD1 (6 bases). This CDR3 spans 13 amino acids. Germline CDR1 LNHNV, CDR2 YYDKDF (reference sequence). CDR3 DNA: TGTGCCACCGCCAAGCCAGGGGACTATGGCCACACCTTC. As protein: CATAKPGDYGHTF.

The rearrangement uses TRBV3-1 and TRBJ2-1, with 11 nucleotides matching TRBD2. With 1 base clipped from V and 1 base from J, the junction kept 9 bases outside the gene matches. Looked up from germline, CDR1 is LGHDT and CDR2 is YNNKEL (reference sequence). The CDR3 extends over 19 amino acids. CDR3 sequence (DNA): TGTGCCAGCAGCCAAGGGACCGGGACTAGCGGAGCATCCTACAATGAGCAGTTCTTC. Translated: CASSQGTGTSGASYNEQFF.

Notes on this clonotype: A read error may account for a junction end that differs from germline. The chain couples TRBV6-4 to TRBJ2-1; D not certain. The CDR3 has 17 amino acids. CDR1 and CDR2 from the germline V gene are MRHNA and SNTAGT. Here the CDR3 reads CASSHQPQRSGNNEQFF. Here the CDR3 DNA reads TGTGCCAGCAGTCATCAGCCCCAGCGTTCGGGCAACAACGAGCAGTTCTTC.

The V gene is TRBV2, the J gene TRBJ2-1; 7 bases are shared with TRBD2. J was trimmed by 10 bases and V by 3 bases; bases with no gene match: 9. Germline loops: CDR1 SNHLY, CDR2 FYNNEI. This CDR3 has 14 amino acids. CDR3 sequence: CASSERGDYGEQFF. CDR3 DNA: TGTGCCAGCAGTGAGCGAGGGGACTACGGAGAGCAGTTCTTC. Filled out from reference TRBV2 and TRBJ2-1, the complete variable domain reads EPEVTQTPSHQVTQMGQEVILRCVPISNHLYFYWYRQILGQKVEFLVSFYNNEISEKSEIFDDQFSVERPDGSNFTLKIRSTKLEDSAMYFCASSERGDYGEQFFGPGTRLTVL.

This chain's CDR3 is CSVENGYGAHYGYTF. CDR3 sequence (DNA): TGCAGCGTTGAAAACGGATATGGCGCTCACTATGGCTACACCTTC. The gene calls are TRBV29-1 and TRBJ1-2; D uncertain. In germline, CDR1 is SQVTM, CDR2 ANQGSEA. This CDR3 region has 15 residues. V shed 2 bases and J shed 3 bases, with 16 bases lying between them.

A few counts support this clonotype. CDR3 nucleotides: TGTGCCAGCAGTTTGGAAGGGTTCGAAAACATTCAGTACTTC. Translation: CASSLEGFENIQYF. The chain links TRBV12-3 or TRBV12-4 to TRBJ2-4; no clear D. Trimming took 3 bases from V and 5 from J, leaving 11 bases between them. This CDR3 has 14 residues.

This chain joins TRBV3-1 and TRBJ1-1, with a tentative D call TRBD1 (5 bases). This CDR3 is 13 amino acids long. V was trimmed by 8 bases and J by 3 bases, leaving 13 bases between them. Germline V gene data show CDR1 as LGHDT and CDR2 as YNNKEL (reference sequence). The CDR3 coding sequence is TGTGCCAGCTCGGGGCGATGGGACACTGAAGCTTTCTTT. Translating gives CASSGRWDTEAFF. The variable domain in full, with the rest retrieved from reference TRBV3-1 and TRBJ1-1, is DTAVSQTPKYLVTQMGNDKSIKCEQNLGHDTMYWYKQDSKKFLKIMFSYNNKELIINETVPNRFSPKSPDKAHLNLHINSLELGDSAVYFCASSGRWDTEAFFGQGTRLTVV.

The chain joins TRBV3-1 to TRBJ1-2; D not certain. Germline V gives CDR1 LGHDT, CDR2 YNNKEL (reference sequence). V was trimmed by 1 base and J by 2 bases, leaving 17 bases between them. This CDR3 has 17 residues. The CDR3 nucleotides are TGTGCCAGCAGCCAAGGAGGACTACCTCTATCAAACTATGGCTACACCTTC. Residues: CASSQGGLPLSNYGYTF. Filled out from reference TRBV3-1 and TRBJ1-2, the complete variable domain reads DTAVSQTPKYLVTQMGNDKSIKCEQNLGHDTMYWYKQDSKKFLKIMFSYNNKELIINETVPNRFSPKSPDKAHLNLHINSLELGDSAVYFCASSQGGLPLSNYGYTFGSGTRLTVV.

The chain employs TRBV6-2 or TRBV6-3 and TRBJ2-1, with TRBD2 matching over 11 bases. Trimming removed 0 bases from V and 2 bases from J; junction bases left unmatched: 6. This CDR3 contains 18 residues. Germline values: CDR1 MNHEY, CDR2 SVGEGT. The CDR3 DNA reads TGTGCCAGCAGTTACTCGTGGGCTAGCGGGAGGACCTACAATGAGCAGTTCTTC. Its translation is CASSYSWASGRTYNEQFF.

V usage is TRBV20-1 and J usage is TRBJ2-1; TRBD2 matches 7 bases. The CDR3 runs 15 residues. V lost 6 bases and J lost 0; bases outside the gene matches: 8. Germline V gene sequence: CDR1 DFQATT, CDR2 SNEGSKA (reference sequence). CDR3 in DNA: TGCAGTGCGGCACGGACTAGTCCCTCCTACAATGAGCAGTTCTTC. Amino acids: CSAARTSPSYNEQFF.